This TCR beta chain came from a study of blood T cell repertoires in COVID-19. Study-wide background: PBMCs, B-cell-depleted T cells, or T cells provided the cDNA or gDNA that made up the material.

Germline lookup yields CDR1 SEHNR and CDR2 FQNEAQ (reference sequence). The CDR3 length is 15 residues. The V and J ends lost 5 bases and 7 bases, in that order; junction bases with no gene match: 10. The table lists this clone with a few counts. It was during active infection that Seattle patients were enrolled and then longitudinally followed. How the authors handled the data: For nucleated cells, counts were estimated from reference gene primer amplification. The table came from immunoSEQ multiplex PCR; TCRdb's copy has only in-frame clones and leaves some out. That table furnishes V, J and clone size, whereas the DNA furnished D and trimming. This table holds under 55,000 clones, around 87% found once.

The receptor was derived from a woman aged 80 or older with COVID-19, enrolled during active disease. The genes are TRBV7-9 and TRBJ1-4, with 7 positions matching TRBD1. Sequenced sample: peripheral blood. The CDR3 region is CASSPQTGNGEKLFF. The DNA of the CDR3 is TGTGCCAGCAGCCCACAGACAGGGAATGGTGAAAAACTGTTTTTT.